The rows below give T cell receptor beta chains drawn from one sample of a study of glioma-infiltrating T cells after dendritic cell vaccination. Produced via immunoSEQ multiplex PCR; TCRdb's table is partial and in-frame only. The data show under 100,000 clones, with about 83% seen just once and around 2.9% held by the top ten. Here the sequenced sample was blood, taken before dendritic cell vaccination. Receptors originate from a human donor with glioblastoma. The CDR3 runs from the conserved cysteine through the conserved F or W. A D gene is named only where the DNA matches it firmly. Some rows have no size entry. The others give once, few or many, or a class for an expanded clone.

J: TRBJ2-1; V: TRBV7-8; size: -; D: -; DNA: TGTGCCAGCAGCTTCTCTTTGAATGAGCAGTTCTTC; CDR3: CASSFSLNEQFF
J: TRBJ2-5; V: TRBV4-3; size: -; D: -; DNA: TGCGCCAGCAGCCCAGGCGGGCGGCTGGATATGCCCCAGTACTTC; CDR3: CASSPGGRLDMPQYF
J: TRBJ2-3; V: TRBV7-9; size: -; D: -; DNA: TGTGCCAGCAGCTTAAGAAGGCCAGGGCCTAGCACAGATACGCAGTATTTT; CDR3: CASSLRRPGPSTDTQYF
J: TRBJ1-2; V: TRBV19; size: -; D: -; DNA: TGTGCCAGTAGTATAGATCGAGGGACTTATAACTATGGCTACACCTTC; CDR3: CASSIDRGTYNYGYTF
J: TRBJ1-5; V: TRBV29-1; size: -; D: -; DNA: TGCAGCGTCTTAGGACAGCCCAATCAGCCCCAGCATTTT; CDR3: CSVLGQPNQPQHF
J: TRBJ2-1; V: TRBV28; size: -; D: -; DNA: TGTGCCAGCAGTTTAGTAGGGGCCAACTACAATGAGCAGTTCTTC; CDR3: CASSLVGANYNEQFF
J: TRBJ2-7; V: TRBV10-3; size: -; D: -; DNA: TGTGCCATCAGTGGACAGACCTACGAGCAGTACTTC; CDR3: CAISGQTYEQYF
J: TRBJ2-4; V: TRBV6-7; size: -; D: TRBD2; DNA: TGTGCCAGCAGACCCGGGACTAGCGGGGGCGAGGCCAAAAACATTCAGTACTTC; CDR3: CASRPGTSGGEAKNIQYF
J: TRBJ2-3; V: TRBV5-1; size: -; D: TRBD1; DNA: TGCGCCAGCAGCTTCCCCAGGGACAGGGGGGCAGATACGCAGTATTTT; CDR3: CASSFPRDRGADTQYF
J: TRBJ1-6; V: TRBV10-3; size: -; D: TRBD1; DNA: TGTGCCATCAGCCTACGACAGGGGAAGTATTCACCCCTCCACTTT; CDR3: CAISLRQGKYSPLHF
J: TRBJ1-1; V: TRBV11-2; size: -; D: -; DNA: TGTGCCAGCAGCTTCCCAGGGAACACTGAAGCTTTCTTT; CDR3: CASSFPGNTEAFF
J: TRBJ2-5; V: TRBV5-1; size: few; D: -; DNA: TGCGCCAGCAGCCCCGGGGTTGCGGGCGGACAAGAGACCCAGTACTTC; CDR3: CASSPGVAGGQETQYF
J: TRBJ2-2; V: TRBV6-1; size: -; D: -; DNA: TGTGCCAGCAGTGGAGCGTGGGCGTGGGAGCTGTTTTTT; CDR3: CASSGAWAWELFF
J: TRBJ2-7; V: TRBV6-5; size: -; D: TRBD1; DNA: TGTGCCAGCAGTTACGAGGGGGCGCGGGAGCAGTACTTC; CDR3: CASSYEGAREQYF
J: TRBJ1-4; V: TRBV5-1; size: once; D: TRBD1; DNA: TGCGCCAGCAGCTTGGCCCCGGGACAGACTGAAAAACTGTTTTTT; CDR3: CASSLAPGQTEKLFF
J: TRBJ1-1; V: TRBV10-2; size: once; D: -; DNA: TGCGCCAGCAGTGACGTATGGGGGGACACTGAAGCTTTCTTT; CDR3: CASSDVWGDTEAFF
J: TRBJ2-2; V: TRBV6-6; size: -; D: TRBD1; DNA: TGTGCCAGCAGTATAGACAGGGCGAACACCGGGGAGCTGTTTTTT; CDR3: CASSIDRANTGELFF
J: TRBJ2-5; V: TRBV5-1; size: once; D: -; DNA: TGCGCCAGCAGCTTGGCCGATCAGGAGACCCAGTACTTC; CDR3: CASSLADQETQYF
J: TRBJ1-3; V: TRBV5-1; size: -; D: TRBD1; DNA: TGCGCCGGCAGCTCCGACAGGGGTAACACCATATATTTT; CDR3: CAGSSDRGNTIYF
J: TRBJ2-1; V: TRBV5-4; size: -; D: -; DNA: TGTGCCAGCAGCTTGGGGCCAGAGGGGGTGGGCAATGAGCAGTTCTTC; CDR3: CASSLGPEGVGNEQFF
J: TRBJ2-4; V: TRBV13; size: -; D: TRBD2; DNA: TGTGCCAGCAGCACCCGGGCGGGAGTAGGGGCCAAAAACATTCAGTACTTC; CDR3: CASSTRAGVGAKNIQYF
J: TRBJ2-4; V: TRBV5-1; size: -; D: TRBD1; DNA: TGCGCCAGCAGCTTCGACAGGGGAAAAAACATTCAGTACTTC; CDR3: CASSFDRGKNIQYF
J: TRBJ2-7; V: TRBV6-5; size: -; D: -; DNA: TGTGCCAGCAGCATCCGACAGGCCTACGAGCAGTACTTC; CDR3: CASSIRQAYEQYF
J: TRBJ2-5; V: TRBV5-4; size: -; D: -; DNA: TGTGCCAGCAGCTTGAATCCCCCCGAGAAGATAGAGACCCAGTACTTC; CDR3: CASSLNPPEKIETQYF
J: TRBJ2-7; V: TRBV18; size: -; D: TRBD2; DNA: TGTGCCAGCTCACCGGGGACTAGCGGGAGTCCCTACGAGCAGTACTTC; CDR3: CASSPGTSGSPYEQYF
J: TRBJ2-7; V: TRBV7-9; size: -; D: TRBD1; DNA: TGTGCCAGCAGCTTTGGACAGGGCTACGAGCAGTACTTC; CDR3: CASSFGQGYEQYF
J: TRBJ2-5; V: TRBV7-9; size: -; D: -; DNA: TGTGCCAGCAGCTATTTCGGGGACCAAGAGACCCAGTACTTC; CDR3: CASSYFGDQETQYF
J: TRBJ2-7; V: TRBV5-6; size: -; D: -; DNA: TGTGCCAGCAGCTTGGTAACTGCTGGGGCATACGAGCAGTACTTC; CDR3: CASSLVTAGAYEQYF
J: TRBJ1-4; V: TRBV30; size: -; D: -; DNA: TGTGCCTGGAGTCGGAGGGATGGGGAAAAACTGTTTTTT; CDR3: CAWSRRDGEKLFF
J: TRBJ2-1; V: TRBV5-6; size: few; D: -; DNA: TGTGCCAGCAGCTTAGAATTGACTCGCTACTCCTACAATGAGCAGTTCTTC; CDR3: CASSLELTRYSYNEQFF
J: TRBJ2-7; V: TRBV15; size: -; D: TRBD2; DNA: TGTGCCACCAGCAGAGATTGGGGGGGGACCTACTACGAGCAGTACTTC; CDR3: CATSRDWGGTYYEQYF
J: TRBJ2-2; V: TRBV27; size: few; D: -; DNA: TGTGCCAGCAGTTTTGGGCAGGGGGAGCTGTTTTTT; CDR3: CASSFGQGELFF
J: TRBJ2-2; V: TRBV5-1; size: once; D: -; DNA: TGCGCCAGCAGCTCCCCCTACCAGGGCACCGGGGAGCTGTTTTTT; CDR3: CASSSPYQGTGELFF
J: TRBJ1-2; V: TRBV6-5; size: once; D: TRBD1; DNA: TGTGCCAGCAGTTTCCAGACAGGGTCTAACTATGGCTACACCTTC; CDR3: CASSFQTGSNYGYTF
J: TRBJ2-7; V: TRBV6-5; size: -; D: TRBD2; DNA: TGTGCCAGCCGACTAGCGGGGGGGACCACCTACGAGCAGTACTTC; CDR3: CASRLAGGTTYEQYF
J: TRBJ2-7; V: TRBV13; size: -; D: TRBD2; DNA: TGTGCCAGCAGCTCGATAGCGGGGGGGGACTACGAGCAGTACTTC; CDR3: CASSSIAGGDYEQYF
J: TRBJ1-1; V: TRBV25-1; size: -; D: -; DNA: TGTGCCAGCAGTGAATCCCACAGGGTGACTGAAGCTTTCTTT; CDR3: CASSESHRVTEAFF
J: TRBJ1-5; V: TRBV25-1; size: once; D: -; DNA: TGTGCCAGCAGTGGGCCTGGGCAGGGGAGCAATCAGCCCCAGCATTTT; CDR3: CASSGPGQGSNQPQHF
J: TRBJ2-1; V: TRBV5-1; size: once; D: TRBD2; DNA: TGCGCCAGCAGCCTACTGACTAGCGGGGGCCGGAATGAGCAGTTCTTC; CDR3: CASSLLTSGGRNEQFF
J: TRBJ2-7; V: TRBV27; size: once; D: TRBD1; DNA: TGTGCCAGCAGCCTCAGGGGGACAGGGGAGTACGAGCAGTACTTC; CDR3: CASSLRGTGEYEQYF
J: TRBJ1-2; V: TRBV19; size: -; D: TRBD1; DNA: TGTGCCAGTAGTACGGGACAGAACTATGGCTACACCTTC; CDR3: CASSTGQNYGYTF
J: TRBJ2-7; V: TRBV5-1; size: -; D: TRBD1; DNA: TGCGCCAGCAGCGCGGACAGGGAGGTTTACGAGCAGTACTTC; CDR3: CASSADREVYEQYF
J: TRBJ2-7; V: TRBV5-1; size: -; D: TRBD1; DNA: TGCGCCAGCAGCTTGGAAAGCCCAGGGGGCTGGTACGAGCAGTACTTC; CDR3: CASSLESPGGWYEQYF
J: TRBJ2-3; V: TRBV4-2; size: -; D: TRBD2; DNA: TGTGCCAGCAGCCAATATCCGGCGGCTAGCGGGGGGACCTCCTACACAGATACGCAGTATTTT; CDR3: CASSQYPAASGGTSYTDTQYF
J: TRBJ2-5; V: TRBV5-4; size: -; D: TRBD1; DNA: TGTGCCAGCAGCTTGGGGGACAGGGGATCAGAGACCCAGTACTTC; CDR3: CASSLGDRGSETQYF
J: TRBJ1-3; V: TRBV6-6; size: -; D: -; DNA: TGTGCCAGCAGTTACTCTAGTTCTGGAAACACCATATATTTT; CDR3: CASSYSSSGNTIYF
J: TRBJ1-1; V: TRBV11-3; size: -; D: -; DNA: TGTGCCAGCAGCTTAGGGTTCAGGGGCGGCACTGAAGCTTTCTTT; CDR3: CASSLGFRGGTEAFF
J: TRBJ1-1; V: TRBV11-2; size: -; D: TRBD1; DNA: TGTGCCAGCAGCCGCCTCCGCGGGGACAGCTCTGAAGCTTTCTTT; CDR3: CASSRLRGDSSEAFF
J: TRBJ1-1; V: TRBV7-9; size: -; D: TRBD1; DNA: TGTGCCAGCAGCTTCGGACAGGGGACTGAAGCTTTCTTT; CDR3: CASSFGQGTEAFF
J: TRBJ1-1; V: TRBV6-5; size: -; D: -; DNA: TGTGCCAGCAGTTACTCCGTGAACACTGAAGCTTTCTTT; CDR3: CASSYSVNTEAFF
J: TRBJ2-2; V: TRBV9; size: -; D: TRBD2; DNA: TGTGCCAGCAGTCAGCGGGGACTAGCGGGAGGGCCTCACGGGGAGCTGTTTTTT; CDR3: CASSQRGLAGGPHGELFF